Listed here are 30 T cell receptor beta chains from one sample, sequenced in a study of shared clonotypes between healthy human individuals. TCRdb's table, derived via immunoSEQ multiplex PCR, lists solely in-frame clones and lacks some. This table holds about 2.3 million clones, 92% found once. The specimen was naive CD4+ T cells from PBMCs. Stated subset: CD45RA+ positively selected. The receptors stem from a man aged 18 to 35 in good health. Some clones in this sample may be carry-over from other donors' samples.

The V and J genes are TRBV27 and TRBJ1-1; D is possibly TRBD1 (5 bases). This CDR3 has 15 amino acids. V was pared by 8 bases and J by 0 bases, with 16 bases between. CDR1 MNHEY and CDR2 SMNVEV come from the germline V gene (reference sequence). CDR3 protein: CASAPRRVMNTEAFF. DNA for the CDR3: TGTGCCAGCGCCCCCCGCAGGGTTATGAACACTGAAGCTTTCTTT.

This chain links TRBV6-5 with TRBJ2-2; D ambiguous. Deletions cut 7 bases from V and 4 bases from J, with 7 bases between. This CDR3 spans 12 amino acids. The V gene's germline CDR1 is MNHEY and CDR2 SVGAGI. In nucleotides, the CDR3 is TGTGCCAGCACTACCGGCACCGGGGAGCTGTTTTTT. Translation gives CASTTGTGELFF.

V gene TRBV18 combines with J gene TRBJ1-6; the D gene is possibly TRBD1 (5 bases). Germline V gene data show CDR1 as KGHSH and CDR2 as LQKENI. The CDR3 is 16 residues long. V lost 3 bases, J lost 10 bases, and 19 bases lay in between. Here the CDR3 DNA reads TGTGCCAGCTCACCGGCAACAGGCAAGTTGGGGTCACCCCTCCACTTT. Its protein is CASSPATGKLGSPLHF.

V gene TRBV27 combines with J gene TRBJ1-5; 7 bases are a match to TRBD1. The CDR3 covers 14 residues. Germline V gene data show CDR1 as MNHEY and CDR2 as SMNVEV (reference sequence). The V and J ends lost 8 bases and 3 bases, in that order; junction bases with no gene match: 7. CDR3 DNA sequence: TGTGCCAGCCCTGACAGGGAAGACAATCAGCCCCAGCATTTT. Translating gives CASPDREDNQPQHF.

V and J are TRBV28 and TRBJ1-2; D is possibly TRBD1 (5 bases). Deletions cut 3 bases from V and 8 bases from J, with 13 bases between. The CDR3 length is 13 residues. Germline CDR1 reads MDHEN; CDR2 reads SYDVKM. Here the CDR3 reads CASSFDSARGYTF. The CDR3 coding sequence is TGTGCCAGCAGTTTTGACAGTGCGAGGGGCTACACCTTC.

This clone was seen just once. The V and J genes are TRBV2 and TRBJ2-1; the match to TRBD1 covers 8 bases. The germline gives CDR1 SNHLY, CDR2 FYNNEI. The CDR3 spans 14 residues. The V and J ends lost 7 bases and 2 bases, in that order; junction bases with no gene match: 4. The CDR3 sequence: CASNGQGAYNEQFF. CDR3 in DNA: TGTGCCAGCAATGGACAGGGTGCCTACAATGAGCAGTTCTTC.

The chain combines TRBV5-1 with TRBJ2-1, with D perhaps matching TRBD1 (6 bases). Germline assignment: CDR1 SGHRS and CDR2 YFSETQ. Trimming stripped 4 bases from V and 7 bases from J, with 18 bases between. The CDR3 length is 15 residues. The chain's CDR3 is CASSPTGLVMNEQFF. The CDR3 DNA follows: TGCGCCAGCAGCCCCACAGGGTTAGTGATGAATGAGCAGTTCTTC.

The CDR3 here is CASSLSGTPHSEAFF. The CDR3 region has the DNA TGTGCCAGCAGTTTGTCCGGGACACCTCACTCTGAAGCTTTCTTT. This chain joins TRBV28 and TRBJ1-1; D might be TRBD1 (6 bases). CDR3 size: 15 residues. Germline V gene sequence: CDR1 MDHEN, CDR2 SYDVKM. V lost 3 bases and J 6 bases, leaving 17 bases between the germline ends.

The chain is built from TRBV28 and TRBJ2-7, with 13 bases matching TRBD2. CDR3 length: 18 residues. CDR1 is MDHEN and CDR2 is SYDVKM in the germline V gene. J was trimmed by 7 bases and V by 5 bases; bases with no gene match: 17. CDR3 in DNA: TGTGCCAGCAGTCCTTCCACTAGCGGGAGGGTCTTCCGGTTGGAGCAGTACTTC. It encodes CASSPSTSGRVFRLEQYF.

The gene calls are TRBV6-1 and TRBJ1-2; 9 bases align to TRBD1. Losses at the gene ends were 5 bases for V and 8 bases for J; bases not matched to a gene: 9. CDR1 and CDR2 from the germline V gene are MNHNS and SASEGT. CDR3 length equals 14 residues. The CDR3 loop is CASSPDRGTAGYTF. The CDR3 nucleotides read TGTGCCAGCAGTCCCGACAGGGGGACCGCGGGCTACACCTTC.

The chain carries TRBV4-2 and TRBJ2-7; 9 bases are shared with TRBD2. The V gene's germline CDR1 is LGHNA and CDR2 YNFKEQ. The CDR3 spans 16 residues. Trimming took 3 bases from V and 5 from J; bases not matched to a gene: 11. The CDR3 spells CASSHSGLAGPNEQYF. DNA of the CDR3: TGTGCCAGCAGCCACTCGGGCCTAGCGGGACCTAACGAGCAGTACTTC.

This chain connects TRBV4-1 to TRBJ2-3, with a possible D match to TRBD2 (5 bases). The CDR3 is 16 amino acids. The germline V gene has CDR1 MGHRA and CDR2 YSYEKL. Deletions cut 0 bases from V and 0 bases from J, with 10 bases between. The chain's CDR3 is CASSQDSLASTDTQYF. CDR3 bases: TGCGCCAGCAGCCAAGATTCGCTAGCAAGCACAGATACGCAGTATTTT.

This CDR3 is CSVGARLRETQYF. Here the CDR3 DNA reads TGCAGCGTGGGGGCGAGACTCAGGGAGACCCAGTACTTC. The rearrangement joins TRBV29-1 to TRBJ2-5; possibly TRBD1 for D (6 bases). The CDR3 loop spans 13 amino acids. CDR1 SQVTM and CDR2 ANQGSEA come from the germline V gene. V was shortened by 6 bases and J by 5 bases, with 16 bases between the two germline ends.

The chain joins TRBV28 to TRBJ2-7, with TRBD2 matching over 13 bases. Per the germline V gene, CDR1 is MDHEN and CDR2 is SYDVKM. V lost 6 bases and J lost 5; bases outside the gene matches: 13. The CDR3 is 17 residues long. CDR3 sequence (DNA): TGTGCCAGCAGGCCACTAGCGGGAGGGCCTTCTAAGGACGAGCAGTACTTC. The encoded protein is CASRPLAGGPSKDEQYF. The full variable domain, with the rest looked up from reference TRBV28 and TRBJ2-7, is DVKVTQSSRYLVKRTGEKVFLECVQDMDHENMFWYRQDPGLGLRLIYFSYDVKMKEKGDIPEGYSVSREKKERFSLILESASTNQTSMYLCASRPLAGGPSKDEQYFGPGTRLTVT.

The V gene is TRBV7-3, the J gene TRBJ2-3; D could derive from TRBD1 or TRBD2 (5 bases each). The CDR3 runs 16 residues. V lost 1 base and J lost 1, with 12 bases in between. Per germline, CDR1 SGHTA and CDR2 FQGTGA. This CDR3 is CASSLNGAMGTDTQYF. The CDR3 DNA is TGTGCCAGCAGCTTAAACGGGGCGATGGGCACAGATACGCAGTATTTT.

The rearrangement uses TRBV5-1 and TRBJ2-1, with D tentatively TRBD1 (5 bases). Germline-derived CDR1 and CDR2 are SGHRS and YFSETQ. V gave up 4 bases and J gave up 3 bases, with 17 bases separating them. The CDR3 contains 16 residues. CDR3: CASSLSPGLSYNEQFF. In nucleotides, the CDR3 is TGCGCCAGCAGCCTCTCCCCAGGGCTCAGCTACAATGAGCAGTTCTTC.

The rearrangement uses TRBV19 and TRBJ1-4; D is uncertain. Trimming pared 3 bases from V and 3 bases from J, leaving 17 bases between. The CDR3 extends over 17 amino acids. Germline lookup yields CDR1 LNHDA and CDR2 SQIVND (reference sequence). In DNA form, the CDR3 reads TGTGCCAGTAGTATGTCGGGAGCTCTTTGGGCTAATGAAAAACTGTTTTTT. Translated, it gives CASSMSGALWANEKLFF.

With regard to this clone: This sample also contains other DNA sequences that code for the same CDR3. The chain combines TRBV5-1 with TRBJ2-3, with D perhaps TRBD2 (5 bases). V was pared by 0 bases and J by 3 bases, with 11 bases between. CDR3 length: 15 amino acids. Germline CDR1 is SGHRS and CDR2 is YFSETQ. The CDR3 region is CASSLEGRGTDTQYF. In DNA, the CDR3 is TGCGCCAGCAGCTTGGAGGGTCGGGGTACAGATACGCAGTATTTT.

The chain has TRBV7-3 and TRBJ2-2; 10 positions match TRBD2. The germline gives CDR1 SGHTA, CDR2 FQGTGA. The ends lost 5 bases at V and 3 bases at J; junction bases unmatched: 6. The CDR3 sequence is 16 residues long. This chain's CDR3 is CASSPQAGGHTGELFF. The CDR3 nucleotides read TGTGCCAGCAGCCCCCAAGCGGGAGGGCACACCGGGGAGCTGTTTTTT.

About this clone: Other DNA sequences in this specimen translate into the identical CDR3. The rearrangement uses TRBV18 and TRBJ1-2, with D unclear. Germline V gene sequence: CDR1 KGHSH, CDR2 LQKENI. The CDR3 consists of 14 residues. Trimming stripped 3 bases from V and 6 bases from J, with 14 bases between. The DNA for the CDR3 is TGTGCCAGCTCACCGCTGAGGACGGCGGATGGCTACACCTTC. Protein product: CASSPLRTADGYTF.

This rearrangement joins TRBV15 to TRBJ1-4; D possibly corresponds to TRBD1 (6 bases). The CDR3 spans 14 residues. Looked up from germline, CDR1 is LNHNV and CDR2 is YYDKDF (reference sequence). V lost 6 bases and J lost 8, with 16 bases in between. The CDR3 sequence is CATRKGGQPEKLFF. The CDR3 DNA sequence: TGTGCCACCAGGAAGGGAGGACAGCCGGAAAAACTGTTTTTT.

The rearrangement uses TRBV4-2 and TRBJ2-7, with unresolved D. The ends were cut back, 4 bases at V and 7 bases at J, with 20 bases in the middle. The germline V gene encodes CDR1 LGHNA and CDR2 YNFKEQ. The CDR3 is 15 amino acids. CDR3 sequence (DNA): TGTGCCAGCAGCCCCCTAGGGTACCAAGGTGTAGAGCAGTACTTC. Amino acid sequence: CASSPLGYQGVEQYF.

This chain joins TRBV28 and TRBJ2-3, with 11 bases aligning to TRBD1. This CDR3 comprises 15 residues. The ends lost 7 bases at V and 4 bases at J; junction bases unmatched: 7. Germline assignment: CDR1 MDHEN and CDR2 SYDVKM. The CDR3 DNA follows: TGTGCCAGCATCACCGGGACAGGGGGTTCAGATACGCAGTATTTT. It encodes CASITGTGGSDTQYF.

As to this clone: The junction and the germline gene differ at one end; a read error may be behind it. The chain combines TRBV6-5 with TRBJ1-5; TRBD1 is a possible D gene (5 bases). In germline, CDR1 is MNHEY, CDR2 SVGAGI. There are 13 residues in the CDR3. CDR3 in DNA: TGTGCCAGCAGTCCGACTGGGAAACAGGAATATAGTTTT. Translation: CASSPTGKQEYSF.

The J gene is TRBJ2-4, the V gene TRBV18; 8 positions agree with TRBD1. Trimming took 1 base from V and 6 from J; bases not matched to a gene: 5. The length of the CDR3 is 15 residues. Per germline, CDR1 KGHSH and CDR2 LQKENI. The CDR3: CASSPLTGEANIQYF. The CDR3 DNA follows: TGTGCCAGCTCACCACTGACAGGGGAGGCAAACATTCAGTACTTC.

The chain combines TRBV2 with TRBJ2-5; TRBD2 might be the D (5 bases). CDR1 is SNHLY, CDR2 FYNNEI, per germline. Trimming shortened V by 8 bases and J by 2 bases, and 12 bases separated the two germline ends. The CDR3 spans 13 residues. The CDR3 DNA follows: TGTGCCAGCCTTCGACTAACTCAAGAGACCCAGTACTTC. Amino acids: CASLRLTQETQYF. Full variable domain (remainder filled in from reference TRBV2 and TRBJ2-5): EPEVTQTPSHQVTQMGQEVILRCVPISNHLYFYWYRQILGQKVEFLVSFYNNEISEKSEIFDDQFSVERPDGSNFTLKIRSTKLEDSAMYFCASLRLTQETQYFGPGTRLLVL.

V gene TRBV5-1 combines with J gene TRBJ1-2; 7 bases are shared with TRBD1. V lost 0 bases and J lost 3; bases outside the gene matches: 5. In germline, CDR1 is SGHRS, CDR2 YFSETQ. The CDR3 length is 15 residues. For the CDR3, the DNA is TGCGCCAGCAGCTTGGAGGGACAGTATGACTATGGCTACACCTTC. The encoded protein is CASSLEGQYDYGYTF.

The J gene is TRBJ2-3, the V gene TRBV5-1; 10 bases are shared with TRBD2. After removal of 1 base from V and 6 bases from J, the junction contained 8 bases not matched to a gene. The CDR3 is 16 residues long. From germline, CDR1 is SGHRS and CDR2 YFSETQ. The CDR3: CASSLSGLAGVDTQYF. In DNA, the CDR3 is TGCGCCAGCAGCTTGAGCGGGCTAGCGGGAGTTGATACGCAGTATTTT.

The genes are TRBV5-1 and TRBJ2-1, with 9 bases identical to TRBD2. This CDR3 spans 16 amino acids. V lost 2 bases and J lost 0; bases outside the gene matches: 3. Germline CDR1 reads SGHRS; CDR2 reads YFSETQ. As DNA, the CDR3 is TGCGCCAGCAGCTTTAGCGGGAGCCACTCCTACAATGAGCAGTTCTTC. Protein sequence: CASSFSGSHSYNEQFF.

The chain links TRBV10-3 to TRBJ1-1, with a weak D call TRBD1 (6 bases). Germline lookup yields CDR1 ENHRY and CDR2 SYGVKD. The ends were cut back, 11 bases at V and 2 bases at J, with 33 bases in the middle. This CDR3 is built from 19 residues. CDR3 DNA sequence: TGTGCCGTATCCCTGGGGGCGCAATTAGAGGCCCGGCTTAACACTGAAGCTTTCTTT. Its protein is CAVSLGAQLEARLNTEAFF.